This T cell receptor beta chain was identified in a study of blood T cell repertoires in COVID-19. Original analysis: Estimated nucleated cell counts came from reference gene primer amplification. Profiled with immunoSEQ multiplex PCR; TCRdb holds only in-frame clones, not every one. V and J calls and clone size are as listed in that table; D and trimming were resolved from the DNA. The sample contains about 140,000 clones, almost 85% of which appear only once. From germline, CDR1 is SGHTA and CDR2 FQGTGA. CDR3 size: 16 residues. V lost 4 bases, J lost 7 bases, and 5 bases stayed unmatched. The TCR originated in a man in his fifties or sixties with acute or convalescent COVID-19. The V gene is TRBV7-3, the J gene TRBJ2-1; TRBD2 agrees at 15 bases. Sequencing was carried out using peripheral blood. This chain's CDR3 is CASSSGLAGGQNEQFF. The CDR3 nucleotides are TGTGCCAGCAGCTCCGGACTAGCGGGAGGGCAGAATGAGCAGTTCTTC.